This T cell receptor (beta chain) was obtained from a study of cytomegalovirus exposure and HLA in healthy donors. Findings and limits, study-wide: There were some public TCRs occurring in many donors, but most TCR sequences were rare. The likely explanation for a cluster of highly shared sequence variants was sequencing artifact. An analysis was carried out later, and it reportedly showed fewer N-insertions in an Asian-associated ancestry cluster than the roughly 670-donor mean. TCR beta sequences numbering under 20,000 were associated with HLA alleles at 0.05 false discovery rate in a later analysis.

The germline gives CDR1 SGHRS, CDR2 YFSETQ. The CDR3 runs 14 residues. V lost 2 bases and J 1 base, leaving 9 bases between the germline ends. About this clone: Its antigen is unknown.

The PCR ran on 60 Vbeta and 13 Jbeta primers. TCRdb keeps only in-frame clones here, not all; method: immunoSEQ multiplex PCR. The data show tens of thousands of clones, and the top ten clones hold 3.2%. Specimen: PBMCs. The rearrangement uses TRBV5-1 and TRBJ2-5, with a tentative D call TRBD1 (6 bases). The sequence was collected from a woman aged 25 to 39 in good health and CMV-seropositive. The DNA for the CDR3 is TGCGCCAGCAGCTTCACAGGGACCCAAGAGACCCAGTACTTC. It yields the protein CASSFTGTQETQYF. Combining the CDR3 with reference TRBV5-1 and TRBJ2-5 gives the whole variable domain KAGVTQTPRYLIKTRGQQVTLSCSPISGHRSVSWYQQTPGQGLQFLFEYFSETQRNKGNFPGRFSGRQFSNSRSEMNVSTLELGDSALYLCASSFTGTQETQYFGPGTRLLVL.